This TCR beta chain was identified during a study of T cells in Graves' hyperthyroidism and ophthalmopathy. This clonotype was seen many times. The investigators amplified TCR beta CDR3 regions from RNA transcripts. HTBI primers drove first-round RT-PCR of the TCR CDR3. TCRdb reprocessed the multiplex PCR reads via MiXCR and lists one record per CDR3 protein. The sample lists about 600,000 distinct CDR3 sequences; 16% were seen once. Ophthalmopathy cases scored 3 or more on the Clinical Activity Score and 4 or more on NOSPECS grade, with duration below 3 months. Uncontrolled infection, other autoimmune disease, pregnancy or lactation barred patients from enrollment. Diagnosing involved the use of clinical symptoms, serum thyroxine and TRAb, thyroid ultrasound and orbital computed tomography. Trimming took 4 bases from V and 9 from J, leaving 13 bases between them. Germline assignment: CDR1 SNHLY and CDR2 FYNNEI. This CDR3 has 13 amino acids.

The chain employs TRBV2 and TRBJ2-1; D gene ambiguous. This clonotype was sampled from a middle-aged woman with Graves' ophthalmopathy. Input material: blood. CDR3 sequence reads: CASSVTAFREQFF. DNA of the CDR3: TGTGCCAGCAGTGTAACGGCTTTCCGTGAGCAGTTCTTC.